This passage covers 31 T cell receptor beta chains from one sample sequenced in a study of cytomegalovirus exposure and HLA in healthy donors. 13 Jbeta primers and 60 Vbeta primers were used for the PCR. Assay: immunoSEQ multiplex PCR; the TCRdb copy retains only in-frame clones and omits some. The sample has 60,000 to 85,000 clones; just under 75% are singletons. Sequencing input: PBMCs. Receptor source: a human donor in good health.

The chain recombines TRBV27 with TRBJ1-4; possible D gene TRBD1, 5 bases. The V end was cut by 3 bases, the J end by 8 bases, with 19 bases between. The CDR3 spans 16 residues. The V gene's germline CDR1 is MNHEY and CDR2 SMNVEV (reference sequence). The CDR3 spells CASSLRRARGGEKLFF. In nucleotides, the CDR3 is TGTGCCAGCAGTTTGAGGAGGGCCCGCGGGGGGGAAAAACTGTTTTTT. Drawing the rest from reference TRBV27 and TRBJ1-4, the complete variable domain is EAQVTQNPRYLITVTGKKLTVTCSQNMNHEYMSWYRQDPGLGLRQIYYSMNVEVTDKGDVPEGYKVSRKEKRNFPLILESPSPNQTSLYFCASSLRRARGGEKLFFGSGTQLSVL.

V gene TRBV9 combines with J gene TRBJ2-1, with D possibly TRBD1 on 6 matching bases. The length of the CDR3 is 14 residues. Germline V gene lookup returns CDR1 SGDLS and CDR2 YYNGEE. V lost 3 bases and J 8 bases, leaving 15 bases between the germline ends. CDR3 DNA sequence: TGTGCCAGCAGCGGACTCGAGGGGGTTGATGAGCAGTTCTTC. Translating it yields CASSGLEGVDEQFF. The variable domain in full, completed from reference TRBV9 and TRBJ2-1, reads DSGVTQTPKHLITATGQRVTLRCSPRSGDLSVYWYQQSLDQGLQFLIQYYNGEERAKGNILERFSAQQFPDLHSELNLSSLELGDSALYFCASSGLEGVDEQFFGPGTRLTVL.

CDR3 sequence reads: CASSLGPSGPQHF. CDR3 DNA sequence: TGTGCCAGCAGCCTCGGTCCATCGGGGCCCCAGCATTTT. V and J are TRBV4-2 and TRBJ1-5; no clear D. The V and J ends lost 4 bases and 9 bases respectively, with 13 bases between them. CDR1 LGHNA and CDR2 YNFKEQ come from the germline V gene. This CDR3 contains 13 residues.

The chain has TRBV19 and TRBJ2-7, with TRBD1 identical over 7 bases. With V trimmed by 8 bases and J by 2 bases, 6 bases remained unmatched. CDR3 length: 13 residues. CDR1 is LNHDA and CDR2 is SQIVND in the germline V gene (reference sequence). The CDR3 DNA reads TGTGCCAGTTGGGCAGGGGGAACCTACGAGCAGTACTTC. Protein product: CASWAGGTYEQYF.

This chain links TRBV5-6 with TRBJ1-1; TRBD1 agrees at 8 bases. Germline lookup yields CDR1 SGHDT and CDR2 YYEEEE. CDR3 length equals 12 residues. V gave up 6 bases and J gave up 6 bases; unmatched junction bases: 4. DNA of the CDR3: TGTGCCAGCACCGGACAGGGACCTGAAGCTTTCTTT. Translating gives CASTGQGPEAFF.

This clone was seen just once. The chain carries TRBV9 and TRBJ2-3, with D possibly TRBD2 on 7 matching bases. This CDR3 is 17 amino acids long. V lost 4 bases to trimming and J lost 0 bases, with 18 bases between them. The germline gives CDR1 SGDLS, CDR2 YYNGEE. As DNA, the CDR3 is TGTGCCAGCAGCACCCGAGGGGGGGGCGGGAGCACAGATACGCAGTATTTT. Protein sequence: CASSTRGGGGSTDTQYF.

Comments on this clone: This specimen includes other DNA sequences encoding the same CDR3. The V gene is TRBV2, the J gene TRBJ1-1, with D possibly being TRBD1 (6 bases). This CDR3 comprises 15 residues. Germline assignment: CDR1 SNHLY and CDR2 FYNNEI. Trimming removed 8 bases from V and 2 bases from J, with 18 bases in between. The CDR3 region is CASRGRQAKNTEAFF. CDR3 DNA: TGTGCCAGCCGGGGTCGACAGGCTAAAAACACTGAAGCTTTCTTT.

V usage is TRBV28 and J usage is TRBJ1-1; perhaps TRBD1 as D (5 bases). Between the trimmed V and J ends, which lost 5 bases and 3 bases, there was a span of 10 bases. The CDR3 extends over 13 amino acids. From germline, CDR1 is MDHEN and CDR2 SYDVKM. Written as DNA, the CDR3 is TGTGCCAGCAGTCTTGCGGGGCACACTGAAGCTTTCTTT. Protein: CASSLAGHTEAFF.

This CDR3 reads CASSSSGGDTGELFF. CDR3 DNA: TGTGCCAGCAGCTCCTCCGGCGGGGACACCGGGGAGCTGTTTTTT. The V call is TRBV7-3, the J call TRBJ2-2; TRBD2 is a possible D gene (6 bases). Germline loops: CDR1 SGHTA, CDR2 FQGTGA. CDR3 length: 15 residues. V was pared by 4 bases and J by 3 bases, with 12 bases between.

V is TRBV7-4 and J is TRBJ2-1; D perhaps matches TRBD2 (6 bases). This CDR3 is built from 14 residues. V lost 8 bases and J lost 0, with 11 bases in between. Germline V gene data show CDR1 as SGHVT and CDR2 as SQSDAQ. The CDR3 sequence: CASWAGTSYNEQFF. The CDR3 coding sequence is TGTGCCAGCTGGGCGGGAACCTCCTACAATGAGCAGTTCTTC.

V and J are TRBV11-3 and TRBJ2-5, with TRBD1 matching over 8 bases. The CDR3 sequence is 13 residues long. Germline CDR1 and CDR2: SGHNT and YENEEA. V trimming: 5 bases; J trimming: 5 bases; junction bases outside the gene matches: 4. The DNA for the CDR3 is TGTGCCAGCAGCCGCAGGGGGCTGGAGACCCAGTACTTC. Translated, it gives CASSRRGLETQYF.

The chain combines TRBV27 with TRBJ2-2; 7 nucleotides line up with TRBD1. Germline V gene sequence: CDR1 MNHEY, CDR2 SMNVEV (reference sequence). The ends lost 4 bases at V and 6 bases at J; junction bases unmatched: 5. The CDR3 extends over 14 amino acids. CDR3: CASSSHRGSGELFF. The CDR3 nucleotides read TGTGCCAGCAGTTCACACAGGGGCTCCGGGGAGCTGTTTTTT.

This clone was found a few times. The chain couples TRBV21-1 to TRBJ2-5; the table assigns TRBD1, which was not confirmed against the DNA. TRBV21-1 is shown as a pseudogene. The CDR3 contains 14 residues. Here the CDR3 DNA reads TGTGCCAGCAGCAAAGGAGGGACAGCAGAGACCCAGTACTTC. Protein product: CASSKGGTAETQYF.

CDR3 DNA: TGTGCCAGCAGCTCGCGGGACAGGGGAGGCTACGAGCAGTACTTC. It specifies CASSSRDRGGYEQYF. The chain is built from TRBV5-6 and TRBJ2-5, with 10 bases aligning to TRBD1. Near its end, the DNA agrees better with TRBJ2-7, so the J call may be wrong. The CDR3 is made up of 15 amino acids. Germline assignment: CDR1 SGHDT and CDR2 YYEEEE.

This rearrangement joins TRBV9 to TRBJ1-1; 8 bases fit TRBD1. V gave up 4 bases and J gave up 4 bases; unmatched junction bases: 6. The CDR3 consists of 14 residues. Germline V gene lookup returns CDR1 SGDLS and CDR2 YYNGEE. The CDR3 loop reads CASSSTGGSTEAFF. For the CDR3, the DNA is TGTGCCAGCAGCTCTACAGGGGGGAGCACTGAAGCTTTCTTT.

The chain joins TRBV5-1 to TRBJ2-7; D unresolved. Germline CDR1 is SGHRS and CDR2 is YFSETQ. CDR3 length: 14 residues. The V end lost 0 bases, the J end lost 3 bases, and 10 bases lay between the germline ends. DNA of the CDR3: TGCGCCAGCAGCTTGGGTCTAGAAAGCTACGAGCAGTACTTC. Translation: CASSLGLESYEQYF.

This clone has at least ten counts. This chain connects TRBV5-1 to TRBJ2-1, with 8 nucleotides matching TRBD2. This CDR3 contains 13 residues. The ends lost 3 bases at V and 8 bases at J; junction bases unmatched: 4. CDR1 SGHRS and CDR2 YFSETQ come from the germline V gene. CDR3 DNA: TGCGCCAGCAGCTACACAGCGGGGGATGAGCAGTTCTTC. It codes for CASSYTAGDEQFF.

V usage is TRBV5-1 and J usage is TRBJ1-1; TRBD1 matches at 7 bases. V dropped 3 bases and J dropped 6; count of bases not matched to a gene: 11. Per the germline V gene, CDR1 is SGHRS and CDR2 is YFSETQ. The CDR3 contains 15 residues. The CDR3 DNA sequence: TGCGCCAGCAGCTGGACCTCAGGGGGGACGGCTGAAGCTTTCTTT. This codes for CASSWTSGGTAEAFF.

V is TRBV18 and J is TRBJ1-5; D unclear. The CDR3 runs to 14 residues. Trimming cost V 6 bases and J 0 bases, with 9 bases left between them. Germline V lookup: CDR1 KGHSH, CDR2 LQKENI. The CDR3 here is CASSGDYSNQPQHF. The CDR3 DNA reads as TGTGCCAGCTCGGGAGATTATAGCAATCAGCCCCAGCATTTT. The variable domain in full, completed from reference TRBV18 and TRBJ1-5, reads NAGVMQNPRHLVRRRGQEARLRCSPMKGHSHVYWYRQLPEEGLKFMVYLQKENIIDESGMPKERFSAEFPKEGPSILRIQQVVRGDSAAYFCASSGDYSNQPQHFGDGTRLSIL.

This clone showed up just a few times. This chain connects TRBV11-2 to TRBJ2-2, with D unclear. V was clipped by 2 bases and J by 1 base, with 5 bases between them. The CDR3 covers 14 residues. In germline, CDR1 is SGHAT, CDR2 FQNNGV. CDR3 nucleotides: TGTGCCAGCAGCTTACCAGAGAACACCGGGGAGCTGTTTTTT. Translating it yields CASSLPENTGELFF.

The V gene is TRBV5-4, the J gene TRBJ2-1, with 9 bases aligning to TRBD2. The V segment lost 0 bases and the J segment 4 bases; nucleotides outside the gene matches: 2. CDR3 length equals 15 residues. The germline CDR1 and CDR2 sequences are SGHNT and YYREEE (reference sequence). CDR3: CASSLGLAVYNEQFF. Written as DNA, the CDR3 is TGTGCCAGCAGCTTGGGACTAGCGGTTTACAATGAGCAGTTCTTC. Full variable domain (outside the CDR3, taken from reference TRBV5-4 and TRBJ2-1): ETGVTQSPTHLIKTRGQQVTLRCSSQSGHNTVSWYQQALGQGPQFIFQYYREEENGRGNFPPRFSGLQFPNYSSELNVNALELDDSALYLCASSLGLAVYNEQFFGPGTRLTVL.

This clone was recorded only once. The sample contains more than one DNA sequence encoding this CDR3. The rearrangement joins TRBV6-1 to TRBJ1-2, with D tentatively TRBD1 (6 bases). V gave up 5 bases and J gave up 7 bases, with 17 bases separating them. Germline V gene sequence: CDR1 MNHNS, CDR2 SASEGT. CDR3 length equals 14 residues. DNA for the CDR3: TGTGCCAGCAGTCACGTAGGGGGAGTGCGTGGCTACACCTTC. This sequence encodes CASSHVGGVRGYTF.

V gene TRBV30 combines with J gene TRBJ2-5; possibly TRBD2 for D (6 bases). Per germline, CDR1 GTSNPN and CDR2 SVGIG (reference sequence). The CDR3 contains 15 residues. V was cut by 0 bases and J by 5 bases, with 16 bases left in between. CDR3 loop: CAWSVRGGGVETQYF. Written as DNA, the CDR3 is TGTGCCTGGAGTGTACGAGGTGGAGGGGTGGAGACCCAGTACTTC.

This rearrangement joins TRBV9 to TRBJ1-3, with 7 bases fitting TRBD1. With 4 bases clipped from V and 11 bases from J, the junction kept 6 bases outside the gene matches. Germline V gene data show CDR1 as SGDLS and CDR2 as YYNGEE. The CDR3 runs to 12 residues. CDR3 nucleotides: TGTGCCAGCAGCTACAACAGGGGCCCCATATATTTT. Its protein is CASSYNRGPIYF.

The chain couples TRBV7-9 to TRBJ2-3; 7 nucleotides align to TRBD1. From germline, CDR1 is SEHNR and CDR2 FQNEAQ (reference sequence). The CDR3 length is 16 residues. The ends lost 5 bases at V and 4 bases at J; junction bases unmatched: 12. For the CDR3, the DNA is TGTGCCAGCAGCCAGTTAGCAGGGGGTGCGGCAGATACGCAGTATTTT. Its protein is CASSQLAGGAADTQYF.

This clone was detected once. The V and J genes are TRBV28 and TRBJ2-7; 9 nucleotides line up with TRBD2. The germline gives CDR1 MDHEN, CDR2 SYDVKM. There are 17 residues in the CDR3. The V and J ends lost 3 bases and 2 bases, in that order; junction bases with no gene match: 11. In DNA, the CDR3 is TGTGCCAGCAGTTTTCTGCGGGAGGGCCTCGCCACCTACGAGCAGTACTTC. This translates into CASSFLREGLATYEQYF.

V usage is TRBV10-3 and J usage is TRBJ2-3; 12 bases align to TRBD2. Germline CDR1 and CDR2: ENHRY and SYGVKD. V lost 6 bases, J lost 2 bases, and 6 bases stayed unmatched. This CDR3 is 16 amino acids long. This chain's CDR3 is CAIRSGLAGTTDTQYF. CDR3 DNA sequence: TGTGCCATCAGATCCGGACTAGCGGGAACCACAGATACGCAGTATTTT.

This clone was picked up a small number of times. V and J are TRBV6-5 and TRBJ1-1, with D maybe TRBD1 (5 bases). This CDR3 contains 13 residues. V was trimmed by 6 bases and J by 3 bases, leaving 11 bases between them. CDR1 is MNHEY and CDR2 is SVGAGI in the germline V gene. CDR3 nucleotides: TGTGCCAGCAGCTCCGACAGTTACACTGAAGCTTTCTTT. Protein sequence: CASSSDSYTEAFF.

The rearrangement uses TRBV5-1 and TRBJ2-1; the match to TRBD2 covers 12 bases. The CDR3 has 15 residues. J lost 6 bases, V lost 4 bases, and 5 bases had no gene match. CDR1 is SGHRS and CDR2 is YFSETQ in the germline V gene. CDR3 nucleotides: TGCGCCAGCAGCCAGGGACTAGCGGGCCTCAATGAGCAGTTCTTC. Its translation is CASSQGLAGLNEQFF. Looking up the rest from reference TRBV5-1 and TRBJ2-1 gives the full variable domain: KAGVTQTPRYLIKTRGQQVTLSCSPISGHRSVSWYQQTPGQGLQFLFEYFSETQRNKGNFPGRFSGRQFSNSRSEMNVSTLELGDSALYLCASSQGLAGLNEQFFGPGTRLTVL.

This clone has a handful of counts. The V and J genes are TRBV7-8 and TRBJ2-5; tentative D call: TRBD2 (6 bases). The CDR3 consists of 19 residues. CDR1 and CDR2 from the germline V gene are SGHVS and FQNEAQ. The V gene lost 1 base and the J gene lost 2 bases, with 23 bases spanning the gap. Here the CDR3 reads CASSLGLGRPKASQETQYF. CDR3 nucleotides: TGTGCCAGCAGCTTAGGGTTGGGGAGGCCAAAGGCCTCGCAAGAGACCCAGTACTTC. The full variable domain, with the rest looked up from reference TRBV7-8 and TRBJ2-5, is GAGVSQSPRYKVAKRGQDVALRCDPISGHVSLFWYQQALGQGPEFLTYFQNEAQLDKSGLPSDRFFAERPEGSVSTLKIQRTQQEDSAVYLCASSLGLGRPKASQETQYFGPGTRLLVL.

This CDR3 reads CASSPRDSLGNTIYF. In DNA form, the CDR3 reads TGCGCCAGCAGTCCACGGGACAGTTTGGGAAACACCATATATTTT. V and J are TRBV23-1 and TRBJ1-3; 7 bases fit TRBD1. TRBV23-1 belongs to the ORF category, with a function that is uncertain. This CDR3 has 15 amino acids. V lost 4 bases, J lost 4 bases, and 7 bases stayed unmatched.